These T cell receptor beta chains were read from a single sample in a study of blood T cell repertoires in COVID-19. Using immunoSEQ multiplex PCR, the repertoire was profiled, and TCRdb retains in-frame clones only, with some absent. The sample lists hundreds of thousands of clones, approximately 82% occurring once. Sequenced sample: peripheral blood. The receptors stem from a woman aged 70-85 years with active or convalescent COVID-19. Both conserved end residues are part of each CDR3. Each record gives: J gene, V gene, D gene, clone size, CDR3 protein, CDR3 DNA. The D gene is left open where the match is weak. Expanded clones get a size class; other rows say once, few or many, or leave the size out.

>TRBJ1-2|TRBV5-1|.|few
CASWEGAGMSYGYTF
TGCGCCAGCTGGGAAGGTGCAGGGATGAGCTATGGCTACACCTTC
>TRBJ2-7|TRBV19|.|few
CASSARAPSDEQYF
TGTGCCAGTAGTGCCAGGGCACCGTCGGACGAGCAGTACTTC
>TRBJ2-1|TRBV13|TRBD2|.
CASSLARLAGVGNEQFF
TGTGCCAGCAGCTTGGCCCGACTAGCGGGAGTAGGCAATGAGCAGTTCTTC
>TRBJ2-3|TRBV19|TRBD2|once
CASSNPRLAGSTDTQYF
TGTGCCAGTAGTAACCCCCGACTAGCGGGGTCCACAGATACGCAGTATTTT
>TRBJ1-6|TRBV2|.|.
CASRRQSSYNSPLHF
TGTGCCAGCAGAAGACAGAGCTCCTATAATTCACCCCTCCACTTT
>TRBJ2-3|TRBV6-5|.|.
CASSNRDLADTQYF
TGTGCCAGCAGTAACCGGGACTTGGCAGATACGCAGTATTTT
>TRBJ1-2|TRBV5-1|.|.
CASSLVGEGYTF
TGCGCCAGCAGCTTGGTGGGAGAAGGCTACACCTTC
>TRBJ2-1|TRBV19|TRBD1|.
CASRPSGTGKDNEQFF
TGTGCCAGTAGACCGTCCGGGACAGGGAAAGACAATGAGCAGTTCTTC
>TRBJ2-1|TRBV5-4|.|once
CASSLIGNEQFF
TGTGCCAGCAGCTTGATCGGTAATGAGCAGTTCTTC
>TRBJ2-7|TRBV7-9|TRBD2|.
CASKLAGSQDEQYF
TGTGCCAGCAAACTAGCGGGGAGCCAGGACGAGCAGTACTTC
>TRBJ1-5|TRBV12-5|.|.
CASGLDQEPQHF
TGTGCTAGTGGTTTGGACCAGGAGCCCCAGCATTTT
>TRBJ1-2|TRBV5-1|TRBD1|.
CASADDRGLGYGYTF
TGCGCCAGCGCTGATGACAGGGGGCTTGGCTATGGCTACACCTTC
>TRBJ2-3|TRBV7-2|TRBD2|.
CASSLRTSPVTQYF
TGTGCCAGCAGCCTCCGGACTAGCCCCGTTACGCAGTATTTT
>TRBJ2-5|TRBV6-6|TRBD2|.
CASRSKAGGVVTQYF
TGTGCCAGCAGATCTAAAGCGGGGGGGGTGGTGACCCAGTACTTC
>TRBJ1-1|TRBV16|TRBD1|.
CASSQTSGQGRGAFF
TGTGCCAGCAGCCAGACCTCGGGACAGGGAAGGGGGGCTTTCTTT
>TRBJ2-7|TRBV2|TRBD1|.
CASSVSRDRPTYEQYF
TGTGCCAGCAGTGTTAGCCGGGACAGGCCTACCTACGAGCAGTACTTC
>TRBJ1-5|TRBV29-1|.|once
CSVRQDSNQPQHF
TGCAGCGTCCGACAGGATAGCAATCAGCCCCAGCATTTT
>TRBJ1-2|TRBV3-1/TRBV3-2|.|.
CASSQIPALYGYTF
TGTGCCAGCAGCCAAATCCCAGCGCTCTATGGCTACACCTTC
>TRBJ1-2|TRBV19|TRBD1|.
CASSIGTVANYGYTF
TGTGCCAGTAGTATTGGGACAGTAGCTAACTATGGCTACACCTTC
>TRBJ2-2|TRBV5-4|.|.
CASSLVGGSNTGELFF
TGTGCCAGCAGCTTAGTAGGGGGTTCGAACACCGGGGAGCTGTTTTTT
>TRBJ2-1|TRBV6-5|.|.
CAGRGRGGNEQFF
TGTGCCGGGAGGGGGAGAGGGGGCAATGAGCAGTTCTTC
>TRBJ1-1|TRBV29-1|.|few
CSVDTDEAFF
TGCAGCGTTGACACAGATGAAGCTTTCTTT
>TRBJ2-1|TRBV10-3|TRBD2|.
CAITPGTSGSPPVGEQFF
TGTGCCATCACTCCCGGGACTAGCGGGAGCCCGCCCGTAGGTGAGCAGTTCTTC
>TRBJ1-4|TRBV2|.|.
CASRETENEKLFF
TGTGCCAGCCGTGAGACAGAGAATGAAAAACTGTTTTTT
>TRBJ1-6|TRBV7-9|TRBD1|.
CASSPGQTSSYNSPLHF
TGTGCCAGCAGCCCGGGACAGACGAGCTCCTATAATTCACCCCTCCACTTT
>TRBJ1-5|TRBV18|TRBD1|.
CASSPLDRGQPQHF
TGTGCCAGCTCACCACTTGACAGGGGGCAGCCCCAGCATTTT
>TRBJ2-1|TRBV2|.|.
CASSEGGVVGNEQFF
TGTGCCAGCAGTGAAGGCGGGGTGGTTGGGAATGAGCAGTTCTTC
>TRBJ2-7|TRBV10-1|TRBD2|few
CASSALAGGPQYF
TGCGCCAGCAGTGCTCTAGCGGGAGGGCCGCAGTACTTC
>TRBJ1-4|TRBV11-2|.|.
CASSLGGQMGRNEKLFF
TGTGCCAGCAGCTTAGGTGGGCAGATGGGGCGGAATGAAAAACTGTTTTTT
>TRBJ1-1|TRBV28|.|.
CASISGGKTEAFF
TGTGCCAGCATCTCCGGGGGGAAAACTGAAGCTTTCTTT
>TRBJ1-2|TRBV5-4|TRBD1|.
CASSSKGAPFINYGYTF
TGTGCCAGCAGCTCTAAGGGGGCTCCCTTTATTAACTATGGCTACACCTTC
>TRBJ2-2|TRBV4-2|TRBD2|.
CASSQEVAAGGGTGELFF
TGTGCCAGCAGCCAAGAAGTTGCAGCGGGGGGAGGCACCGGGGAGCTGTTTTTT
>TRBJ1-2|TRBV5-1|.|.
CASSPAQGNYGYTF
TGCGCCAGCAGCCCCGCCCAGGGGAACTATGGCTACACCTTC
>TRBJ2-7|TRBV7-9|.|.
CASSPGGYEQYF
TGTGCCAGCAGCCCAGGGGGGTACGAGCAGTACTTC
>TRBJ2-2|TRBV30|.|.
CAWEDSSRELFF
TGTGCCTGGGAAGACAGTTCCCGGGAGCTGTTTTTT
>TRBJ2-1|TRBV24-1|.|.
CATSDSSMDEQFF
TGTGCCACCAGTGACTCCTCTATGGATGAGCAGTTCTTC
>TRBJ2-1|TRBV28|TRBD1|.
CASSPAPGQVHNEQFF
TGTGCCAGCAGTCCAGCCCCGGGACAGGTCCACAATGAGCAGTTCTTC
>TRBJ2-3|TRBV12-3/TRBV12-4|.|.
CASSLLVGVRQYF
TGTGCCAGCAGTTTATTGGTGGGAGTTCGGCAGTATTTT
>TRBJ2-5|TRBV5-1|.|once
CASSIRGAGEETQYF
TGCGCCAGCAGCATTCGCGGGGCAGGAGAAGAGACCCAGTACTTC
>TRBJ1-1|TRBV3-1/TRBV3-2|.|.
CASSLGTQNTEAFF
TGTGCCAGCAGCCTCGGGACACAGAACACTGAAGCTTTCTTT
>TRBJ1-5|TRBV19|.|once
CASTRDTGEGQPQHF
TGTGCCAGTACCCGGGACACGGGCGAAGGGCAGCCCCAGCATTTT
>TRBJ1-3|TRBV12-3/TRBV12-4|.|.
CASRLEGNTIYF
TGTGCCAGCAGACTAGAGGGAAACACCATATATTTT
>TRBJ1-1|TRBV5-1|TRBD1|.
CASSQDRGLGYTEAFF
TGCGCCAGCAGCCAAGACAGGGGGCTGGGGTACACTGAAGCTTTCTTT
>TRBJ2-1|TRBV11-2|TRBD2|.
CASSSGLVYNEQFF
TGTGCCAGCAGCTCGGGACTAGTTTACAATGAGCAGTTCTTC
>TRBJ1-6|TRBV7-9|.|many
CASSRQTQRLHF
TGTGCCAGCAGCCGACAGACCCAACGCCTCCACTTT
>TRBJ2-1|TRBV5-4|.|.
CASSWSRDNEQFF
TGTGCCAGCAGCTGGTCGCGGGACAATGAGCAGTTCTTC
>TRBJ2-7|TRBV6-5|TRBD2|once
CASSYGREGHEQYF
TGTGCCAGCAGTTACGGGCGGGAGGGCCACGAGCAGTACTTC
>TRBJ1-1|TRBV29-1|.|.
CSVEDVDGGTEAFF
TGCAGCGTTGAAGATGTGGACGGGGGCACTGAAGCTTTCTTT
>TRBJ2-7|TRBV11-2|.|.
CASSLDPVGRTSYEQYF
TGTGCCAGCAGCTTAGACCCAGTGGGGCGGACCTCCTACGAGCAGTACTTC
>TRBJ1-6|TRBV20-1|.|few
CSASMVAEAGYNSPLHF
TGCAGTGCTAGTATGGTCGCTGAGGCTGGCTATAATTCACCCCTCCACTTT
>TRBJ2-5|TRBV19|TRBD2|.
CASSVTGTSGGQETQYF
TGTGCCAGTAGTGTAACCGGGACTAGCGGGGGGCAAGAGACCCAGTACTTC
>TRBJ2-7|TRBV6-5|.|.
CASRSRSHEQYF
TGTGCCAGCCGATCGAGATCGCACGAGCAGTACTTC
>TRBJ1-5|TRBV10-3|TRBD1|.
CAISADRGPKDQPQHF
TGTGCCATCAGTGCGGACAGGGGGCCCAAAGATCAGCCCCAGCATTTT
>TRBJ2-5|TRBV30|.|.
CAWSIRVPGTQYF
TGTGCCTGGAGTATCAGGGTCCCGGGGACCCAGTACTTC
>TRBJ2-1|TRBV6-5|TRBD1|.
CASRRDRGTYNEQFF
TGTGCCAGCAGACGAGACAGGGGTACCTACAATGAGCAGTTCTTC
>TRBJ2-3|TRBV11-2|.|few
CASSASQVFTDTQYF
TGTGCCAGCAGCGCTTCCCAGGTATTTACAGATACGCAGTATTTT
>TRBJ2-5|TRBV2|.|.
CASSAERETQYF
TGTGCCAGCAGTGCTGAACGGGAGACCCAGTACTTC
>TRBJ2-7|TRBV7-7|TRBD1|once
CASSPSTGDGYEQYF
TGTGCTAGCAGCCCAAGTACAGGGGACGGTTACGAGCAGTACTTC
>TRBJ1-4|TRBV28|TRBD1|once
CASSFGQGGEKLFF
TGTGCCAGCAGTTTCGGACAGGGGGGTGAAAAACTGTTTTTT